This TCR beta chain was captured by sequencing in a study of Graves' ophthalmopathy and Graves' hyperthyroidism. As the template, RNA transcripts were used to amplify TCR beta CDR3 regions. RT-PCR with HTBI primers came first, then second-round multiplex PCR. TCRdb fed the multiplex PCR reads into MiXCR, producing one record per CDR3 protein. This sample has more than 300,000 distinct CDR3 sequences, with roughly 15% found just once. Germline V lookup: CDR1 LNHDA, CDR2 SQIVND (reference sequence). The CDR3 sequence is 13 residues long. V gave up 3 bases and J gave up 7 bases, with 9 bases separating them.

The sample comprised peripheral blood. The chain has TRBV19 and TRBJ2-2; no reliable D call. This receptor was obtained from an adult woman with stable Graves' hyperthyroidism. DNA of the CDR3: TGTGCCAGTAGTATTCTTTTGGGCGGGGAGCTGTTTTTT. This codes for CASSILLGGELFF.